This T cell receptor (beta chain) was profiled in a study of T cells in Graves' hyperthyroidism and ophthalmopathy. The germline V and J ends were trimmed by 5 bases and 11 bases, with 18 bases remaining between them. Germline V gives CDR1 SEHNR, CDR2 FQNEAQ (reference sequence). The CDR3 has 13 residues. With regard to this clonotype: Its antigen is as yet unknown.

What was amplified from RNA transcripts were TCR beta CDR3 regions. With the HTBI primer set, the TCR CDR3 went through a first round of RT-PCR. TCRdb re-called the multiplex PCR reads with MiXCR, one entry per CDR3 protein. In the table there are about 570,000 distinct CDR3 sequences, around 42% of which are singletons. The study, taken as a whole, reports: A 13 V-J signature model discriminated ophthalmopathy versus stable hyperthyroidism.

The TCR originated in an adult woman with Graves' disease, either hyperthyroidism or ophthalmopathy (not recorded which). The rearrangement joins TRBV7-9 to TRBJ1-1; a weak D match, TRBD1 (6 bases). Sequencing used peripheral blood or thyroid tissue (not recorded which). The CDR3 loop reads CASSLLQGVRAFF. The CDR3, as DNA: TGTGCCAGCAGCCTGTTACAGGGTGTCAGGGCTTTCTTT.